These 3 T cell receptor beta chains share one sample of origin, sequenced in a study of regulatory dendritic cells for organ transplantation. Sorted T cells were CFSE-labeled and cultured four to five days with allogeneic regulatory or mature dendritic cells at 1:10. These TCRs are of unknown antigen specificity. Method: immunoSEQ multiplex PCR; TCRdb's copy keeps in-frame clones and lacks some. Of 9,500 to 15,000 clones in the sample, about 80% are singletons; the top ten hold roughly 0.6%. The sequencing input was naive CD4+ T cells from blood cultured with regulatory dendritic cells. Subset defined: CD45RA+ naive T cells. These TCRs come from a human donor in good health.

V is TRBV2 and J is TRBJ2-3; no definite D call. Looked up from germline, CDR1 is SNHLY and CDR2 is FYNNEI. The CDR3 is 14 amino acids. V was trimmed by 5 bases and J by 0 bases, leaving 9 bases between them. The CDR3 loop is CASSRVGSTDTQYF. CDR3 DNA sequence: TGTGCCAGCAGTCGGGTCGGGAGCACAGATACGCAGTATTTT.

V and J are TRBV5-1 and TRBJ2-1; D is possibly TRBD2 (6 bases). The CDR3 consists of 15 residues. Germline lookup yields CDR1 SGHRS and CDR2 YFSETQ. V was trimmed by 2 bases and J by 3 bases, leaving 12 bases between them. CDR3 nucleotides: TGCGCCAGCAGCTTTCTAGCGACTTTCTACAATGAGCAGTTCTTC. The encoded protein is CASSFLATFYNEQFF.

This clone was found a few times. This chain links TRBV5-4 with TRBJ1-1; tentatively, D is TRBD1 (5 bases). Trimming took off 1 base at V and 1 base at J, with 14 bases between the two ends. Germline-derived CDR1 and CDR2 are SGHNT and YYREEE (reference sequence). The CDR3 length is 16 residues. CDR3 sequence (DNA): TGTGCCAGCAGCTTGCCTGGGGCCCAAAGGAACACTGAAGCTTTCTTT. Its protein is CASSLPGAQRNTEAFF.